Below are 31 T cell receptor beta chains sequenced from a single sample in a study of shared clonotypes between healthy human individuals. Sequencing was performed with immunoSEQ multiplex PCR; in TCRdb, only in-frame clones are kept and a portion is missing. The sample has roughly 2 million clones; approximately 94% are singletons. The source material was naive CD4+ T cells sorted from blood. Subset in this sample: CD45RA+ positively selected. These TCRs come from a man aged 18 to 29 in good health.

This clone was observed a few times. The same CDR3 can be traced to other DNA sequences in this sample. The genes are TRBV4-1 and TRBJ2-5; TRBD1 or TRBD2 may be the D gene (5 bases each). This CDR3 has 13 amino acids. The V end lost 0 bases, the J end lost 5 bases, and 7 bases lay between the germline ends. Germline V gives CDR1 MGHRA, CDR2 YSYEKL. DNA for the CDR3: TGCGCCAGCAGCCAAGATGAGGGGGAGACCCAGTACTTC. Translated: CASSQDEGETQYF.

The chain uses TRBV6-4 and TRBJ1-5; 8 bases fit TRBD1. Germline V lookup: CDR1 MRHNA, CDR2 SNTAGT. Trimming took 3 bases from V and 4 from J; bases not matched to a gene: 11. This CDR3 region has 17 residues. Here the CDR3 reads CASSDYKGRGRNQPQHF. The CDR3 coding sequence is TGTGCCAGCAGTGATTATAAGGGCAGGGGGCGGAATCAGCCCCAGCATTTT.

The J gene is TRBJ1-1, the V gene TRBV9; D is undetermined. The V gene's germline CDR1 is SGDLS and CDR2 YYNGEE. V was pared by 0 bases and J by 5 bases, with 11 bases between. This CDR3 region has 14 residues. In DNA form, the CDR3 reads TGTGCCAGCAGCGTAGATCCGAAAGGGACTGAAGCTTTCTTT. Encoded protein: CASSVDPKGTEAFF.

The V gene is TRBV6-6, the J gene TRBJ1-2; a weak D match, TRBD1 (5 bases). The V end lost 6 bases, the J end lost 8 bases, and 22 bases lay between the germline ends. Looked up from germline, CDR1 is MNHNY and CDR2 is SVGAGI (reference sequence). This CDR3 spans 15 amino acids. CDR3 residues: CASSLGELHSSGYTF. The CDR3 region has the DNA TGTGCCAGCAGCCTGGGGGAATTACACTCTAGCGGCTACACCTTC.

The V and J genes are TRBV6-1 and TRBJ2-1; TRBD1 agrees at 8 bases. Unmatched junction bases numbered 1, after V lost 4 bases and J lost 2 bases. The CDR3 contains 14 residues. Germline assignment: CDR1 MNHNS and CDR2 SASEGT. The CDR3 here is CASSGTGTYNEQFF. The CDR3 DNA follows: TGTGCCAGCAGTGGGACAGGGACCTACAATGAGCAGTTCTTC.

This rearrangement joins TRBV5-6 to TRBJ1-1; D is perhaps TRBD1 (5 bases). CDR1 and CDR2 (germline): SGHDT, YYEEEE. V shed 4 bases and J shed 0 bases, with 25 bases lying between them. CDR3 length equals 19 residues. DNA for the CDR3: TGTGCCAGCAGCATACTGGACATATACACCTCCCTCTTGAACACTGAAGCTTTCTTT. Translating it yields CASSILDIYTSLLNTEAFF.

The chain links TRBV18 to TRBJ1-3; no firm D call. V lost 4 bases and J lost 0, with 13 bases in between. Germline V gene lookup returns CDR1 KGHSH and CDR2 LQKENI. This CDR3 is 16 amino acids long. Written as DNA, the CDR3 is TGTGCCAGCTCACTCCAACATGGTAGCTCTGGAAACACCATATATTTT. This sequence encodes CASSLQHGSSGNTIYF.

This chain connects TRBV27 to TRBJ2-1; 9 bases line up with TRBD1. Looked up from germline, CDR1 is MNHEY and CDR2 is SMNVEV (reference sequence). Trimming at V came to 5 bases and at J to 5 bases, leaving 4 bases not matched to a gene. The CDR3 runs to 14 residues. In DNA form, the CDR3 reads TGTGCCAGCAGTCCCCGGGACAGGGACAATGAGCAGTTCTTC. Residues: CASSPRDRDNEQFF.

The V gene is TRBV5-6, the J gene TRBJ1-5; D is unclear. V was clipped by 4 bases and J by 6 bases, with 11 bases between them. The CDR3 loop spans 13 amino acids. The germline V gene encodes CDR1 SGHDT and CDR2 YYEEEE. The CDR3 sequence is CASSLDRAQPQHF. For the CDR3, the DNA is TGTGCCAGCAGCCTTGACCGGGCTCAGCCCCAGCATTTT.

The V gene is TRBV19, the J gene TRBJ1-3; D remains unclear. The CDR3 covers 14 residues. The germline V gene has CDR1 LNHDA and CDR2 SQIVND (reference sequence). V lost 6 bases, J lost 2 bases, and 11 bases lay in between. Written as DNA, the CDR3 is TGTGCCAGTAGGGACCGGGTCCCTGGAAACACCATATATTTT. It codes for CASRDRVPGNTIYF.

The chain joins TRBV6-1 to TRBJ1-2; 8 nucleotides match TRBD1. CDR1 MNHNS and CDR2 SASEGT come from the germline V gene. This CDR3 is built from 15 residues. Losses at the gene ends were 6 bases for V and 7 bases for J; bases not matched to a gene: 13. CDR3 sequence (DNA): TGTGCCAGCAGAAGCCAGGGGGCGCTCCTTGGTGGCTACACCTTC. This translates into CASRSQGALLGGYTF.

The CDR3 here is CASSYSLYPHTEAFF. The DNA of the CDR3 is TGTGCCAGCAGTTACTCACTCTATCCACACACTGAAGCTTTCTTT. This sequence joins TRBV6-5 and TRBJ1-1; D is unresolved. CDR3 length: 15 amino acids. Per germline, CDR1 MNHEY and CDR2 SVGAGI. Trimming took off 0 bases at V and 3 bases at J, with 11 bases between the two ends.

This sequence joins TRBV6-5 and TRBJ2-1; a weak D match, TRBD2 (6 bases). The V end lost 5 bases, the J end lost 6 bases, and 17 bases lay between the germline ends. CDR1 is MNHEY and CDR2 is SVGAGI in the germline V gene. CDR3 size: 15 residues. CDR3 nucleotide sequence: TGTGCCAGCAGTGTCCTAGGTGGGGGAGGCAATGAGCAGTTCTTC. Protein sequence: CASSVLGGGGNEQFF.

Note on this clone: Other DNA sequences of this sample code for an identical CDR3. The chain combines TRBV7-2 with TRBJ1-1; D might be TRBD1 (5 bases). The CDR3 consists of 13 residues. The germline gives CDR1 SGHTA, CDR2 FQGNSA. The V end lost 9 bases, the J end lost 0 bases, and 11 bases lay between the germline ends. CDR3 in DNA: TGTGCCAGTAGTCTACAGGTGAACACTGAAGCTTTCTTT. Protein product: CASSLQVNTEAFF.

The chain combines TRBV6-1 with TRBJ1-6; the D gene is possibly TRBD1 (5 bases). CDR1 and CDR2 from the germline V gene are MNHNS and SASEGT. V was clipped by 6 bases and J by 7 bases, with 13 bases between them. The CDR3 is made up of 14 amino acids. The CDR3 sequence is CASSLGELNSPLHF. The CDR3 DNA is TGTGCCAGCAGCTTGGGGGAACTAAATTCACCCCTCCACTTT.

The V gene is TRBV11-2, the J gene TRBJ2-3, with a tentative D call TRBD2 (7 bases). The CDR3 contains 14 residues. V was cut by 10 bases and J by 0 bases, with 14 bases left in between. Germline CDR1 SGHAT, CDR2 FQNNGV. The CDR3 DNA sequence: TGTGCCACCTGGGGGGGCTCCAGCACAGATACGCAGTATTTT. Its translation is CATWGGSSTDTQYF.

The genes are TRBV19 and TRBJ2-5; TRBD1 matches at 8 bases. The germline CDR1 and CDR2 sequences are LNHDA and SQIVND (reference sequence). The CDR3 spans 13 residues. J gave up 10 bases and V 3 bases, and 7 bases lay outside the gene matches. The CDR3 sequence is CASSIDRGRDQYF. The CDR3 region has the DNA TGTGCCAGTAGTATCGACAGGGGCAGAGACCAGTACTTC.

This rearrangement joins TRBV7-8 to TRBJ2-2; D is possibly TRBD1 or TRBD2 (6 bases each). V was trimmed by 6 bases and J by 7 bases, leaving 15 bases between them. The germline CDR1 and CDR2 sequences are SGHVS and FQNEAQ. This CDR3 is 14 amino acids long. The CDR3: CASRSYGGNGELFF. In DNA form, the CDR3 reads TGTGCCAGCAGGTCGTACGGGGGCAACGGGGAGCTGTTTTTT.

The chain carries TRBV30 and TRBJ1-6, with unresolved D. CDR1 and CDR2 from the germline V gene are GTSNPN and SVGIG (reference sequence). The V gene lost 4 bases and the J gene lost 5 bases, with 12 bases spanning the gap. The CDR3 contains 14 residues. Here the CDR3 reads CAWTQPANNSPLHF. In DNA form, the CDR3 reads TGTGCCTGGACCCAACCCGCGAATAATTCACCCCTCCACTTT.

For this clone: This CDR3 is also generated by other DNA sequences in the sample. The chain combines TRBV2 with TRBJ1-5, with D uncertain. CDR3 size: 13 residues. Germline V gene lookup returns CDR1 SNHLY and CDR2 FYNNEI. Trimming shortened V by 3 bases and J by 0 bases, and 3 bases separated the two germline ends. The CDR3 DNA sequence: TGTGCCAGCAGTGACGATAGCAATCAGCCCCAGCATTTT. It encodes CASSDDSNQPQHF.

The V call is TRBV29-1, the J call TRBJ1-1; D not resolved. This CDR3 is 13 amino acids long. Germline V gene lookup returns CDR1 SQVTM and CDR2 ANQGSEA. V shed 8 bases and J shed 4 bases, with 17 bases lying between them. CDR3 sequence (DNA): TGCAGCTCGAACGGGGTCGAGACCACTGAAGCTTTCTTT. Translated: CSSNGVETTEAFF.

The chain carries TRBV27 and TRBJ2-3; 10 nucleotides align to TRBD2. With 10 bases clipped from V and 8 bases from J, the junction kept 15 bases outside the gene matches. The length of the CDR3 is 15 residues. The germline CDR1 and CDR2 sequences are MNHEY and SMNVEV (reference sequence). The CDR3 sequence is CATSLSGRASPTQYF. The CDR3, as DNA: TGTGCCACCTCCTTGAGCGGGAGGGCCTCCCCTACGCAGTATTTT.

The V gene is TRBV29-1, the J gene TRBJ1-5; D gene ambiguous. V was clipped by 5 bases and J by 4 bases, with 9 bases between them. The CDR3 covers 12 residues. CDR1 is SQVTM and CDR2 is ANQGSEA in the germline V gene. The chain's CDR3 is CSVNSPNQPQHF. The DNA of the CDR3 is TGCAGCGTTAACAGCCCGAATCAGCCCCAGCATTTT.

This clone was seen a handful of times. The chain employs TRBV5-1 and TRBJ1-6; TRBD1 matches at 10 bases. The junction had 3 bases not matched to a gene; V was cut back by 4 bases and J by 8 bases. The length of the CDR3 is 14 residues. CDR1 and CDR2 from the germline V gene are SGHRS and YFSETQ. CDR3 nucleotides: TGCGCCAGCAGCCGGGACAGGGGTGATTCACCCCTCCACTTT. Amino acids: CASSRDRGDSPLHF.

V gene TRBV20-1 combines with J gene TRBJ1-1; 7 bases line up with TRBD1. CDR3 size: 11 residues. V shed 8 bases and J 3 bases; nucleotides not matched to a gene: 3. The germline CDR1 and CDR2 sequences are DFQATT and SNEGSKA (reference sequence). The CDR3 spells CSKGADTEAFF. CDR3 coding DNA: TGCAGTAAGGGGGCTGACACTGAAGCTTTCTTT.

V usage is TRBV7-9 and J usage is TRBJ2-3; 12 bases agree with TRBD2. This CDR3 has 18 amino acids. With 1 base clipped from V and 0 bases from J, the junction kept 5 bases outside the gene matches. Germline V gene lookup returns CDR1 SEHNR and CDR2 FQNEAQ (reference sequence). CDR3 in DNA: TGTGCCAGCAGCTTAGATGGACTAGCGGGGATCAGCACAGATACGCAGTATTTT. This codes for CASSLDGLAGISTDTQYF.

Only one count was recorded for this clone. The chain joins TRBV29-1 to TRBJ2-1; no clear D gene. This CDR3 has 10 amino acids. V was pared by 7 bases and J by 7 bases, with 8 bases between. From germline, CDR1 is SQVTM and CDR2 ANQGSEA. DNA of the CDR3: TGCAGCGCTTTGAGGAATGAGCAGTTCTTC. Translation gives CSALRNEQFF.

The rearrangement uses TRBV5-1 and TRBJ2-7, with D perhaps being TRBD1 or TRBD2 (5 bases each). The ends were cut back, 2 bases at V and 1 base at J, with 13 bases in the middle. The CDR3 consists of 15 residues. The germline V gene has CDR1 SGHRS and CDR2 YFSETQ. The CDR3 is CASSFGGSNSYEQYF. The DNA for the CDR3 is TGCGCCAGCAGCTTTGGGGGATCCAATTCCTACGAGCAGTACTTC.

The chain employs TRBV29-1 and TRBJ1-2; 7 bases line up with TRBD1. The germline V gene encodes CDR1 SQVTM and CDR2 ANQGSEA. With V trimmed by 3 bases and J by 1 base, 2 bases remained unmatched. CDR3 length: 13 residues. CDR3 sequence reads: CSVEGDSNYGYTF. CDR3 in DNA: TGCAGCGTTGAGGGGGACAGTAACTATGGCTACACCTTC.

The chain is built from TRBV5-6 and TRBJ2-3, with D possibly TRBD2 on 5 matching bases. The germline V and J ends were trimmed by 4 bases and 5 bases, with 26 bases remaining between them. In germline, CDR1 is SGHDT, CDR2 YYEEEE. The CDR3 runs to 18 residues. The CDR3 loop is CASSVMGYKPGIQDTQYF. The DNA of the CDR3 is TGTGCCAGCAGCGTGATGGGGTATAAGCCGGGGATACAAGATACGCAGTATTTT.

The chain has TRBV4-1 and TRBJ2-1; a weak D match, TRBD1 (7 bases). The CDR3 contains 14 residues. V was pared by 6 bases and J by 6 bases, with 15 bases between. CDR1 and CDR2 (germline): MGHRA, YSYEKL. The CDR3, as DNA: TGCGCCAGCAGTCAGGGGGGCCCCGGCAATGAGCAGTTCTTC. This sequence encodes CASSQGGPGNEQFF.